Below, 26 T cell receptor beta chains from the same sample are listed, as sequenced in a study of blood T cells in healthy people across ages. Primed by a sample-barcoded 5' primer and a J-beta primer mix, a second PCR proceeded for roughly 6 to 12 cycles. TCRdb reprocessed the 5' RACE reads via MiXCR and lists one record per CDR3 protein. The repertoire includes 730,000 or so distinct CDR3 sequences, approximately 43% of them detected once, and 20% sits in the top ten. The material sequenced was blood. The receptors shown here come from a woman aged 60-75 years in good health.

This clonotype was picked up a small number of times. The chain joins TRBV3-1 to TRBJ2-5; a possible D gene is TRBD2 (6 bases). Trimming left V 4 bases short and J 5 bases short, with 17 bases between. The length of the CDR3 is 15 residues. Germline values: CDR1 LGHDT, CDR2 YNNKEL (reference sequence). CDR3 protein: CASSLTMGGMETQYF. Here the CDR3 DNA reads TGTGCCAGCAGCCTGACCATGGGCGGGATGGAGACCCAGTACTTC.

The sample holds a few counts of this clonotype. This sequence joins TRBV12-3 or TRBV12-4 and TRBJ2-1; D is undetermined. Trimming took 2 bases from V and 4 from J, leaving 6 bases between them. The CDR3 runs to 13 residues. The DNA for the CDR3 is TGTGCCAGCAGTTTAAGCAGGTACAATGAGCAGTTCTTC. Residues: CASSLSRYNEQFF.

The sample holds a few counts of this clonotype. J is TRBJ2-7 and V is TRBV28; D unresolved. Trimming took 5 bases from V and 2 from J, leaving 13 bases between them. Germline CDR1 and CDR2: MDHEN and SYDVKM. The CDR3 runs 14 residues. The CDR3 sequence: CASSPSRPPYEQYF. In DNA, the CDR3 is TGTGCCAGCAGTCCCAGCAGGCCTCCCTACGAGCAGTACTTC.

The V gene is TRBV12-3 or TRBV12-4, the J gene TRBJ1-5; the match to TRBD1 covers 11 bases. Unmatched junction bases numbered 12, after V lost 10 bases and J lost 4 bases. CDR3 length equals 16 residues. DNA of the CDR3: TGTGCCACCACGTACGGGGACAGGGGGACAAATCAGCCCCAGCATTTT. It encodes CATTYGDRGTNQPQHF.

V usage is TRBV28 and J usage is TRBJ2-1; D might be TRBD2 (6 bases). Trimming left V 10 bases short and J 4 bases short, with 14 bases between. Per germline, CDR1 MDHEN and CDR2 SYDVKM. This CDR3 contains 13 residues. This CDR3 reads CATYRAGYNEQFF. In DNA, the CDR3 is TGTGCCACCTACCGGGCGGGATACAATGAGCAGTTCTTC.

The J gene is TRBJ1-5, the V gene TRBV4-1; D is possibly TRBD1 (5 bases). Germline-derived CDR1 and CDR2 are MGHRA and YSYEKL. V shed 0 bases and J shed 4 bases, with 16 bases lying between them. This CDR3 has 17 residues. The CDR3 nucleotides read TGCGCCAGCAGCCAAGATAGGCAGGACCAGGGTAATCAGCCCCAGCATTTT. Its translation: CASSQDRQDQGNQPQHF.

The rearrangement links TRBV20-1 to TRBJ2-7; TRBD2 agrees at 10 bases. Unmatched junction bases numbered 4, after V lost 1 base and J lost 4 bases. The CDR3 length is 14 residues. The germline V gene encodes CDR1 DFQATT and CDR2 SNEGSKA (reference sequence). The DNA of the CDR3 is TGCAGTGCTAGAGGACAAGCGGGAGGGTACGAGCAGTACTTC. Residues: CSARGQAGGYEQYF.

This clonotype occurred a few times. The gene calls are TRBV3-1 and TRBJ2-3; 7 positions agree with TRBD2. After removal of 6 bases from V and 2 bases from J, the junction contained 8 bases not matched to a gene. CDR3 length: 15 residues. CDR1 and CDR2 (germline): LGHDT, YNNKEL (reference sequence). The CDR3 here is CASSHLRDYTDTQYF. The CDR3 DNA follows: TGTGCCAGCAGTCACCTCCGGGACTACACAGATACGCAGTATTTT.

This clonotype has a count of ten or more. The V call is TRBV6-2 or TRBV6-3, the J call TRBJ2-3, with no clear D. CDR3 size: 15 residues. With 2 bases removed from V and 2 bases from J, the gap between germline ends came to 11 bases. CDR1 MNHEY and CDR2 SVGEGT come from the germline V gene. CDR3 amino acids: CASSYNPSSTDTQYF. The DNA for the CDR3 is TGTGCCAGCAGTTACAATCCTAGTTCCACAGATACGCAGTATTTT.

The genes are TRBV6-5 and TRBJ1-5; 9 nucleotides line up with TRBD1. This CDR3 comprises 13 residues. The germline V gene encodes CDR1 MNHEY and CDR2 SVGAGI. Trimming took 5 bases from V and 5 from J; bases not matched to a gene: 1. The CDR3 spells CASSGQGYQPQHF. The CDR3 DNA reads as TGTGCCAGCAGTGGACAGGGGTATCAGCCCCAGCATTTT.

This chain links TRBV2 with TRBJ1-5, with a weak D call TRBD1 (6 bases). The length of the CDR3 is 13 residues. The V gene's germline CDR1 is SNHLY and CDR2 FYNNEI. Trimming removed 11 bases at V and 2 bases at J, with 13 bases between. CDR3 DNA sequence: TGTGCCGGTAGACAGGTGGGCAATCAGCCCCAGCATTTT. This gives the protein CAGRQVGNQPQHF.

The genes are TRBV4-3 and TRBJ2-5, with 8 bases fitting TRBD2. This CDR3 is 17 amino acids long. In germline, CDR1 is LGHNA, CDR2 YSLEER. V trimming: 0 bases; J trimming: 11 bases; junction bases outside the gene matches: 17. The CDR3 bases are TGCGCCAGCAGCCAAGAGGGGCCAACTAGCGGCGGGAATGAGCAGTACTTC. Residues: CASSQEGPTSGGNEQYF.

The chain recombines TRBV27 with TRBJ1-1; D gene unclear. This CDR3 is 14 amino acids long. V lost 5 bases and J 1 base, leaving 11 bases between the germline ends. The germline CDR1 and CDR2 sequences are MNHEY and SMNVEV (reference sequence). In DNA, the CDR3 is TGTGCCAGCAGTCACCGGGAGGGGAACACTGAAGCTTTCTTT. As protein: CASSHREGNTEAFF.

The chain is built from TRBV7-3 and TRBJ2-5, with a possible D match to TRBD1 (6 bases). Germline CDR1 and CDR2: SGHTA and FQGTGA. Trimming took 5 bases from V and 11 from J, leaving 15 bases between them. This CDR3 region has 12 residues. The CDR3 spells CASSLGGQEQYF. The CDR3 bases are TGTGCCAGCAGCCTAGGGGGTCAAGAGCAGTACTTC.

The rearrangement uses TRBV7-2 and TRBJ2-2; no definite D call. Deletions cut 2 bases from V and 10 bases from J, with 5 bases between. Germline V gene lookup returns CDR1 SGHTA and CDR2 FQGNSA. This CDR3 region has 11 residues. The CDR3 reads CASSLLSELFF. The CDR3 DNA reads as TGTGCCAGCAGCTTATTATCGGAGCTGTTTTTT.

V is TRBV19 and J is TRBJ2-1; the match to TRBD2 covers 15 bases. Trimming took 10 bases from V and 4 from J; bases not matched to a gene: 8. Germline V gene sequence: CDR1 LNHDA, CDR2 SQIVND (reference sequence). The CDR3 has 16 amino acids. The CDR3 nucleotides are TGTGCCACTTTGGCGGGGACTAGCGGGGGGTACAATGAGCAGTTCTTC. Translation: CATLAGTSGGYNEQFF.

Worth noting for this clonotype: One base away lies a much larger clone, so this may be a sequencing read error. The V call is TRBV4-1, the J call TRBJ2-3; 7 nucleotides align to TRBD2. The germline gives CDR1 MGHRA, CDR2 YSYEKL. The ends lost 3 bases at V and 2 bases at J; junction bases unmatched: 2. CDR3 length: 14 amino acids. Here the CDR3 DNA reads TGCGCCAGCAGCCAGAGCGGGACCACAGATACGCAGTATTTT. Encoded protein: CASSQSGTTDTQYF.

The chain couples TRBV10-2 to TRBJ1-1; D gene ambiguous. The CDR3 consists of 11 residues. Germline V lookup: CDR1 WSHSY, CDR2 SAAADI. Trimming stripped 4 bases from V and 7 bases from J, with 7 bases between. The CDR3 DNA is TGCGCCAGCAGTGTAGCACATGAAGCTTTCTTT. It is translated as CASSVAHEAFF.

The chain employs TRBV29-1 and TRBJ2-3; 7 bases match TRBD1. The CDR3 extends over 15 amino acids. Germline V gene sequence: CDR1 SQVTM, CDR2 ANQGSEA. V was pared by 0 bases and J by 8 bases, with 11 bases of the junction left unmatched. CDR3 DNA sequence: TGCAGCGTTGAAGATCTCAACCCAACAGGGGCTACGCAGTATTTT. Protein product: CSVEDLNPTGATQYF.

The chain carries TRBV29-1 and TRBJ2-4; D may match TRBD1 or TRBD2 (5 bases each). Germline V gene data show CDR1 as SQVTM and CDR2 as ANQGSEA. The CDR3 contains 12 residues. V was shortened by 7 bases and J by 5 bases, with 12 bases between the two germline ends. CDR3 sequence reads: CSAGLGENIQYF. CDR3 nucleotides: TGCAGCGCCGGACTGGGGGAAAACATTCAGTACTTC.

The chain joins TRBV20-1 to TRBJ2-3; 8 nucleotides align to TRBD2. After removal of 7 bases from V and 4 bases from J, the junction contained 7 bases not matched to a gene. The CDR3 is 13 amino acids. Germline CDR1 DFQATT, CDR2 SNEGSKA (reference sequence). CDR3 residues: CSGGAGDPDTQYF. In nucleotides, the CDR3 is TGCAGTGGGGGAGCGGGAGACCCAGATACGCAGTATTTT.

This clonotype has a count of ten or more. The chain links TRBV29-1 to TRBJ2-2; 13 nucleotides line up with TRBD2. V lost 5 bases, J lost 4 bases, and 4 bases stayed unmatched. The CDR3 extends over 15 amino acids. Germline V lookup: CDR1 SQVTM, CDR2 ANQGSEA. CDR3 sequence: CSVRLAGGPTGELFF. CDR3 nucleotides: TGCAGCGTTCGACTAGCGGGAGGCCCCACCGGGGAGCTGTTTTTT.

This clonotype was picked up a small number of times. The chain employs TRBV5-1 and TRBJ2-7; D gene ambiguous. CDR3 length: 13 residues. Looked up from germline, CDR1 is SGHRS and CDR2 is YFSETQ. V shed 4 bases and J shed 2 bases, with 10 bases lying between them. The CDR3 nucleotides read TGCGCCAGCAGCCCGGGTTCCCCCTACGAGCAGTACTTC. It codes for CASSPGSPYEQYF. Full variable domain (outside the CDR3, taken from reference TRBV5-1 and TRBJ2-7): KAGVTQTPRYLIKTRGQQVTLSCSPISGHRSVSWYQQTPGQGLQFLFEYFSETQRNKGNFPGRFSGRQFSNSRSEMNVSTLELGDSALYLCASSPGSPYEQYFGPGTRLTVT.

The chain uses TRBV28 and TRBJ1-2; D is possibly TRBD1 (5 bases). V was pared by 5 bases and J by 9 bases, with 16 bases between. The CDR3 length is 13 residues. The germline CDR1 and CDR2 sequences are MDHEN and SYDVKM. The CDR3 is CASSAGTSRSYTF. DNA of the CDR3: TGTGCCAGCAGTGCAGGGACCAGCCGAAGCTACACCTTC.

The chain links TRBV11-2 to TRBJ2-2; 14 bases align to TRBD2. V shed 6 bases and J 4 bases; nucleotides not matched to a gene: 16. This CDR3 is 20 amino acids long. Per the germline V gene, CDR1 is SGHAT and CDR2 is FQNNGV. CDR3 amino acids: CASRQRRATSGGVGTGELFF. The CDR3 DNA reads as TGTGCCAGCAGACAAAGAAGAGCGACTAGCGGGGGGGTAGGCACCGGGGAGCTGTTTTTT.

The chain's CDR3 is CASSIAGGSTDTQYF. CDR3 sequence (DNA): TGTGCCAGCTCAATAGCAGGGGGGTCAACAGATACGCAGTATTTT. The V call is TRBV5-6, the J call TRBJ2-3; tentative D call: TRBD1 (7 bases). This CDR3 has 15 residues. Looked up from germline, CDR1 is SGHDT and CDR2 is YYEEEE. Trimming took off 7 bases at V and 3 bases at J, with 18 bases between the two ends.